The 29 T cell receptor beta chains below all came from one sample that was sequenced in a study of regulatory T cells in long-lasting Graves disease. Time point noted: newly diagnosed GD, antithyroid drugs for less than 3 months. PBMC RNA served as the TCR library source. The authors built TCR beta libraries using iRepertoire HTBI primers and Arm-PCR of CDR3 regions. TCRdb passed the multiplex PCR reads through MiXCR, listing each CDR3 protein once. Among roughly 440,000 distinct CDR3 sequences listed, roughly 17% were seen once. Separately, the same data were catalogued under a study of T cells in Graves' hyperthyroidism and ophthalmopathy.

The sequencing here drew on peripheral blood mononuclear cells (PBMCs), taken at new diagnosis, from a patient treated with antithyroid drugs. These receptors were taken from a woman aged 18-30 years with Graves disease.

This clonotype occurred many times. The rearrangement joins TRBV29-1 to TRBJ2-3; D is uncertain. Germline V gene sequence: CDR1 SQVTM, CDR2 ANQGSEA. There are 14 residues in the CDR3. The ends were cut back, 5 bases at V and 0 bases at J, with 12 bases in the middle. CDR3 nucleotides: TGCAGCGTTATACGGGCCCTGAGCACAGATACGCAGTATTTT. Translating it yields CSVIRALSTDTQYF.

This clonotype was found many times. Here the CDR3 DNA reads TGTGCCAGCAGTTTATATCCACCTCTCAGTGCTTCTAACTATGGCTACACCTTC. It translates to CASSLYPPLSASNYGYTF. The genes are TRBV28 and TRBJ1-2; D is uncertain. Trimming stripped 1 base from V and 0 bases from J, with 18 bases between. CDR1 and CDR2 from the germline V gene are MDHEN and SYDVKM. This CDR3 has 18 residues.

The V and J genes are TRBV28 and TRBJ2-1, with 9 bases fitting TRBD1. V lost 6 bases and J lost 6; bases outside the gene matches: 6. Germline values: CDR1 MDHEN, CDR2 SYDVKM. CDR3 length equals 14 residues. The CDR3 sequence is CASRPGQGGNEQFF. The CDR3 DNA reads as TGTGCCAGCAGACCGGGACAGGGAGGCAATGAGCAGTTCTTC.

This clonotype was observed a handful of times. V and J are TRBV4-3 and TRBJ2-3, with D perhaps being TRBD1 or TRBD2 (5 bases each). Germline V gives CDR1 LGHNA, CDR2 YSLEER. The V and J ends lost 11 bases and 3 bases respectively, with 18 bases between them. The CDR3 sequence is 14 residues long. The CDR3 region has the DNA TGCGCCCCAGGGAGCGGAGACGGGACAGATACGCAGTATTTT. Translating it yields CAPGSGDGTDTQYF.

The CDR3 sequence is CSCQIGANVLTF. DNA for the CDR3: TGCAGCTGCCAGATCGGGGCCAACGTCCTGACTTTC. The genes are TRBV29-1 and TRBJ2-6; D gene ambiguous. CDR3 length: 12 residues. V was clipped by 8 bases and J by 4 bases, with 9 bases between them. Germline CDR1 SQVTM, CDR2 ANQGSEA.

The table lists this clonotype with a few counts. The chain is built from TRBV20-1 and TRBJ2-5; 11 bases line up with TRBD2. V trimming: 2 bases; J trimming: 1 base; junction bases outside the gene matches: 12. This CDR3 has 18 amino acids. Germline assignment: CDR1 DFQATT and CDR2 SNEGSKA (reference sequence). CDR3: CSARPPKTSGITQETQYF. The CDR3 nucleotides are TGCAGTGCTAGACCCCCGAAGACTAGCGGGATTACCCAAGAGACCCAGTACTTC.

The sample holds many counts of this clonotype. The V gene is TRBV12-3 or TRBV12-4, the J gene TRBJ2-7, with D maybe TRBD2 (6 bases). The CDR3 extends over 15 amino acids. The germline V and J ends were trimmed by 3 bases and 3 bases, with 15 bases remaining between them. The CDR3 reads CASSFGARLDYEQYF. CDR3 coding DNA: TGTGCCAGCAGTTTTGGTGCGAGACTAGACTACGAGCAGTACTTC.

The chain carries TRBV10-3 and TRBJ2-2, with no clear D. This CDR3 contains 15 residues. The germline V and J ends were trimmed by 0 bases and 7 bases, with 12 bases remaining between them. CDR1 and CDR2 (germline): ENHRY, SYGVKD. For the CDR3, the DNA is TGTGCCATCAGTGAGTCCCCGCCCCCGATCGGGGAGCTGTTTTTT. Amino acids: CAISESPPPIGELFF.

Comment on this clonotype: The conserved phenylalanine or tryptophan is not found at the CDR3 terminus, so this likely reflects a read error. The rearrangement uses TRBV27 and TRBJ2-1; 16 bases line up with TRBD2. The CDR3 is 18 residues long. The V gene's germline CDR1 is MNHEY and CDR2 SMNVEV (reference sequence). The trim removed 3 bases at V and 5 bases at J, leaving 7 bases unmatched. The CDR3 sequence: CASSFMGLAGGPNNEQFS. For the CDR3, the DNA is TGTGCCAGCAGTTTTATGGGACTAGCGGGAGGGCCGAACAATGAGCAGTTCTCC.

This clonotype was seen only a few times. The chain uses TRBV6-2 or TRBV6-3 and TRBJ2-3; unclear D gene. This CDR3 has 14 residues. Between the trimmed V and J ends, which lost 6 bases and 5 bases, there was a span of 15 bases. The V gene's germline CDR1 is MNHEY and CDR2 SVGEGT. The CDR3 DNA reads TGTGCCAGCAGCCCGGGTATAGTGGGAGATACGCAGTATTTT. This codes for CASSPGIVGDTQYF.

CDR3 DNA: TGTGCCACCAGTGATTTGGATAGCGGCATCCACAATGAGCAGTTCTTC. Its protein product is CATSDLDSGIHNEQFF. The rearrangement uses TRBV24-1 and TRBJ2-5; TRBD2 is a possible D gene (6 bases). The J call may not be correct, given that the DNA end is closer to TRBJ2-1. Germline assignment: CDR1 KGHDR and CDR2 SFDVKD. The CDR3 totals 16 residues.

Many counts were recorded for this clonotype. V usage is TRBV13 and J usage is TRBJ1-1; a weak D match, TRBD1 (6 bases). Trimming took off 4 bases at V and 0 bases at J, with 12 bases between the two ends. The CDR3 is made up of 15 amino acids. Per germline, CDR1 PRHDT and CDR2 FYEKMQ (reference sequence). The CDR3 spells CASSSDRTVNTEAFF. The DNA of the CDR3 is TGTGCCAGCAGCTCCGACAGGACCGTGAACACTGAAGCTTTCTTT.

In this sample, this clonotype turned up once. The V call is TRBV28, the J call TRBJ1-4, with 9 bases fitting TRBD1. Looked up from germline, CDR1 is MDHEN and CDR2 is SYDVKM. This CDR3 is built from 15 residues. The V and J ends lost 5 bases and 11 bases, in that order; junction bases with no gene match: 12. The CDR3 reads CASSPSGQGSRKLFF. In nucleotides, the CDR3 is TGTGCCAGCAGTCCATCGGGACAGGGAAGTAGGAAACTGTTTTTT.

This clonotype has a count of ten or more. The V and J genes are TRBV5-4 and TRBJ2-3; weak D call: TRBD2 (5 bases). This CDR3 is 12 amino acids long. V lost 0 bases to trimming and J lost 13 bases, with 12 bases between them. Germline values: CDR1 SGHNT, CDR2 YYREEE (reference sequence). In nucleotides, the CDR3 is TGTGCCAGCAGCTTGGAACTAGGGATGGAGTATTTT. As protein: CASSLELGMEYF.

This clonotype has ten or more counts. V is TRBV6-1 and J is TRBJ2-5; D unclear. V lost 4 bases and J 5 bases, leaving 17 bases between the germline ends. Germline CDR1 and CDR2: MNHNS and SASEGT. This CDR3 region has 15 residues. The CDR3 reads CASSVNRGSEETQYF. CDR3 DNA: TGTGCCAGCAGTGTAAATCGAGGCAGTGAGGAGACCCAGTACTTC.

This clonotype was seen at least ten times. The rearrangement uses TRBV27 and TRBJ1-5, with unresolved D. CDR3 length: 16 residues. Germline V CDR1 and CDR2: MNHEY, SMNVEV (reference sequence). The V end was cut by 0 bases, the J end by 4 bases, with 13 bases between. The CDR3 loop is CASSLSLGRGNQPQHF. The CDR3 DNA reads TGTGCCAGCAGTTTATCTCTCGGGCGGGGTAATCAGCCCCAGCATTTT.

Only a few counts were recorded for this clonotype. The V call is TRBV7-8, the J call TRBJ2-2, with 14 positions matching TRBD2. V lost 4 bases, J lost 7 bases, and 11 bases stayed unmatched. The CDR3 totals 18 residues. The germline CDR1 and CDR2 sequences are SGHVS and FQNEAQ. The CDR3 DNA reads TGTGCCAGCAGCTCATGGGGGACTAGCGGGAGTTCGAGCGGGGAGCTGTTTTTT. Residues: CASSSWGTSGSSSGELFF.

The V and J genes are TRBV24-1 and TRBJ2-1, with a tentative D call TRBD1 (5 bases). The V end was cut by 4 bases, the J end by 4 bases, with 7 bases between. The CDR3 is made up of 13 amino acids. Germline assignment: CDR1 KGHDR and CDR2 SFDVKD. The CDR3 reads CATSEYRYNEQFF. The CDR3 nucleotides read TGTGCCACCAGTGAATACAGGTACAATGAGCAGTTCTTC.

This clonotype was seen many times. V usage is TRBV27 and J usage is TRBJ2-2; the D gene is possibly TRBD1 (5 bases). Trimming stripped 5 bases from V and 7 bases from J, with 14 bases between. CDR1 and CDR2 (germline): MNHEY, SMNVEV (reference sequence). This CDR3 has 14 amino acids. This CDR3 reads CASSRPQGNGELFF. Here the CDR3 DNA reads TGTGCCAGCAGTCGCCCCCAGGGAAACGGGGAGCTGTTTTTT.

This clonotype was detected ten times or more. The chain links TRBV11-2 to TRBJ2-7; TRBD1 agrees at 7 bases. CDR1 is SGHAT, CDR2 FQNNGV, per germline. The trim removed 3 bases at V and 6 bases at J, leaving 5 bases unmatched. The CDR3 totals 13 residues. As DNA, the CDR3 is TGTGCCAGCAGCTTTGAGGGGGCCAGCGAGCAGTACTTC. Amino acids: CASSFEGASEQYF.

Many counts were recorded for this clonotype. This chain links TRBV15 with TRBJ2-7; D is unclear. Trimming removed 0 bases from V and 3 bases from J, with 6 bases in between. Germline V gives CDR1 LNHNV, CDR2 YYDKDF (reference sequence). The CDR3 runs 13 residues. This CDR3 reads CATSRDTYYEQYF. The CDR3 DNA sequence: TGTGCCACCAGCAGAGATACGTACTACGAGCAGTACTTC.

In its sample, this clonotype was seen many times. The chain has TRBV2 and TRBJ2-1; weak D call: TRBD2 (7 bases). Germline CDR1 SNHLY, CDR2 FYNNEI. Deletions cut 2 bases from V and 11 bases from J, with 19 bases between. The CDR3 length is 15 residues. CDR3 loop: CASSEMDEGGGKQFF. The DNA of the CDR3 is TGTGCCAGCAGTGAAATGGATGAGGGGGGAGGGAAGCAGTTCTTC.

This clonotype was seen repeatedly, ten times or more. The V call is TRBV2, the J call TRBJ2-7, with D possibly being TRBD1 (6 bases). This CDR3 has 14 amino acids. Trimming left V 1 base short and J 0 bases short, with 7 bases between. Germline CDR1 is SNHLY and CDR2 is FYNNEI. The chain's CDR3 is CASSEGDNSYEQYF. Written as DNA, the CDR3 is TGTGCCAGCAGTGAAGGGGACAACTCCTACGAGCAGTACTTC.

The rearrangement links TRBV7-9 to TRBJ2-1; a weak D match, TRBD1 (6 bases). CDR3 size: 15 residues. The ends were cut back, 4 bases at V and 0 bases at J, with 10 bases in the middle. Germline V lookup: CDR1 SEHNR, CDR2 FQNEAQ (reference sequence). The CDR3: CASSWTVDSYNEQFF. The CDR3 DNA is TGTGCCAGCAGCTGGACAGTGGACTCCTACAATGAGCAGTTCTTC.

This clonotype was observed a handful of times. The chain uses TRBV20-1 and TRBJ2-3; D remains ambiguous. This CDR3 has 10 amino acids. Trimming shortened V by 0 bases and J by 7 bases, and 2 bases separated the two germline ends. Germline lookup yields CDR1 DFQATT and CDR2 SNEGSKA (reference sequence). CDR3 in amino acids: CSARDNTQYF. The CDR3 DNA sequence: TGCAGTGCTAGAGATAATACGCAGTATTTT.

This clonotype was detected many times. CDR3 amino acids: CASSDSRMGEQYF. As DNA, the CDR3 is TGTGCCAGCAGTGACTCCCGCATGGGCGAGCAGTACTTC. The genes are TRBV11-3 and TRBJ2-7; D is undetermined. Per the germline V gene, CDR1 is SGHNT and CDR2 is YENEEA. CDR3 length: 13 residues. Trimming cost V 6 bases and J 6 bases, with 15 bases left between them.

The sample holds a few counts of this clonotype. The chain combines TRBV20-1 with TRBJ2-1, with TRBD2 matching over 9 bases. The CDR3 has 14 amino acids. Trimming cost V 3 bases and J 5 bases; bases outside gene matches: 5. Germline CDR1 and CDR2: DFQATT and SNEGSKA (reference sequence). The CDR3 DNA sequence: TGCAGTGCTAGTATCGGACTAGCGAACAATGAGCAGTTCTTC. Amino acid sequence: CSASIGLANNEQFF.

This clonotype has just one count. This chain uses TRBV6-2 or TRBV6-3 with TRBJ2-2, with 9 bases aligning to TRBD2. Per germline, CDR1 MNHEY and CDR2 SVGEGT. The CDR3 has 15 residues. Germline trimming cut 0 bases from V and 16 bases from J; bases unmatched to any gene: 12. The CDR3 protein is CASSYSSGGYDDWFF. For the CDR3, the DNA is TGTGCCAGCAGTTACTCTAGCGGGGGCTACGACGATTGGTTTTTT.

Many counts were recorded for this clonotype. V gene TRBV6-5 combines with J gene TRBJ2-3, with 9 bases aligning to TRBD2. V lost 0 bases to trimming and J lost 5 bases; unmatched junction nucleotides: 6. The length of the CDR3 is 16 residues. Germline loops: CDR1 MNHEY, CDR2 SVGAGI. The CDR3 sequence: CASSYSRLAVIDTQYF. The CDR3 DNA is TGTGCCAGCAGTTACTCTCGACTAGCGGTAATAGATACGCAGTATTTT.